This TCR beta chain was documented in a study of T cell repertoires in cytomegalovirus infection. On the study more broadly: CMV epitopes that were recently identified and HLA-C-restricted were used alongside well-studied HLA-B-restricted ones. Indications came from public TCR beta signatures; they pointed to CMV infection and to a matching HLA type.

The germline V gene has CDR1 LNHDA and CDR2 SQIVND (reference sequence). Trimming left V 5 bases short and J 4 bases short, with 17 bases between. CDR3 length: 15 residues. Findings of the study overall: Predominance within the ex vivo response was attributable to HLA-C-restricted CMV-specific TCR beta clonotypes. Totalled public TCR beta family frequency picked out people who carried CMV plus the relevant HLA.

Concerning this clonotype itself: The antigen remains unidentified.

TCRdb redid the calling of the reads with MiXCR, one entry per CDR3 protein. The sample consists of 700,000 to 900,000 distinct CDR3 sequences, 25% to 35% of them appearing once. Sample: cultured CD8+ T cells from PBMCs, taken from culture after CMV antigen stimulation. This receptor was identified in a human donor in good health (CMV status not recorded). Some clones in this sample may be carry-over from other donors' samples. The chain combines TRBV19 with TRBJ1-2; tentative D call: TRBD1 (5 bases). CDR3 nucleotides: TGTGCCAGTAGTTGGAGAACAGGCGACTTCTATGGCTACACCTTC. It encodes CASSWRTGDFYGYTF. The full variable domain, with the rest looked up from reference TRBV19 and TRBJ1-2, is DGGITQSPKYLFRKEGQNVTLSCEQNLNHDAMYWYRQDPGQGLRLIYYSQIVNDFQKGDIAEGYSVSREKKESFPLTVTSAQKNPTAFYLCASSWRTGDFYGYTFGSGTRLTVV.